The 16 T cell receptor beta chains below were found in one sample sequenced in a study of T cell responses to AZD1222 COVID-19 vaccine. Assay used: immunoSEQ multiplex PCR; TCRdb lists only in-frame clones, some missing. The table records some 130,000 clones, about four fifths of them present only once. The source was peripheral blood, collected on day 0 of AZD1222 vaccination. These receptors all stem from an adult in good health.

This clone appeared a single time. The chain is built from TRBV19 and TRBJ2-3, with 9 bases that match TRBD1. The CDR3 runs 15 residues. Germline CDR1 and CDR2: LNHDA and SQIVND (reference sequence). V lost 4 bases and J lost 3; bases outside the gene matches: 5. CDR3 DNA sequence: TGTGCCAGTAGTACACACAGGGGGCAAACAGATACGCAGTATTTT. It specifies CASSTHRGQTDTQYF.

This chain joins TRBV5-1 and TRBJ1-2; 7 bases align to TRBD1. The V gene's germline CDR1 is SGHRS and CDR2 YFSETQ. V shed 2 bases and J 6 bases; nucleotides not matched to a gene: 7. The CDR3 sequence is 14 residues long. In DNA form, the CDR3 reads TGCGCCAGCAGCTTTGGGACAGATTCCAATGGCTACACCTTC. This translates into CASSFGTDSNGYTF.

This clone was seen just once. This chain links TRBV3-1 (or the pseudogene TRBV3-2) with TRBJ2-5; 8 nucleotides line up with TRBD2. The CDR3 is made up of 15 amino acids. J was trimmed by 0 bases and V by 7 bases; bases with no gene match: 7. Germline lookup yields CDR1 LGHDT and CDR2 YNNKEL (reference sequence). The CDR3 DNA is TGTGCCAGCAAAGTAGCGGGGAGGTACCAAGAGACCCAGTACTTC. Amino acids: CASKVAGRYQETQYF.

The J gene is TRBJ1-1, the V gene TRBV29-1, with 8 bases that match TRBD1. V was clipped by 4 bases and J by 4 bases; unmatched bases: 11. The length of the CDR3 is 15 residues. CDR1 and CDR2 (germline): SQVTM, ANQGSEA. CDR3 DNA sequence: TGCAGCGTTGGACAGGGGTTAGGTGCGGCCACTGAAGCTTTCTTT. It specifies CSVGQGLGAATEAFF. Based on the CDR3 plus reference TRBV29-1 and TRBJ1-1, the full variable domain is SAVISQKPSRDICQRGTSLTIQCQVDSQVTMMFWYRQQPGQSLTLIATANQGSEATYESGFVIDKFPISRPNLTFSTLTVSNMSPEDSSIYLCSVGQGLGAATEAFFGQGTRLTVV.

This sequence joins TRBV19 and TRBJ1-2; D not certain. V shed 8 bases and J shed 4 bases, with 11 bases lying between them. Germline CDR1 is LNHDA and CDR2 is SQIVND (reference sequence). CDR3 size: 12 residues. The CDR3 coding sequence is TGTGCCAGTGTTGGTCACGGCTATGGCTACACCTTC. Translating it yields CASVGHGYGYTF. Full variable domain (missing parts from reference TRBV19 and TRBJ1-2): DGGITQSPKYLFRKEGQNVTLSCEQNLNHDAMYWYRQDPGQGLRLIYYSQIVNDFQKGDIAEGYSVSREKKESFPLTVTSAQKNPTAFYLCASVGHGYGYTFGSGTRLTVV.

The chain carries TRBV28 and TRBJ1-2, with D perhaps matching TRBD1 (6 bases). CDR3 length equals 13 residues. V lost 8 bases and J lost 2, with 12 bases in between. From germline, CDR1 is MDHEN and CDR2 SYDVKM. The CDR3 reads CASRLTGNYGYTF. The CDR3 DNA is TGTGCCAGCCGTCTAACAGGGAACTATGGCTACACCTTC.

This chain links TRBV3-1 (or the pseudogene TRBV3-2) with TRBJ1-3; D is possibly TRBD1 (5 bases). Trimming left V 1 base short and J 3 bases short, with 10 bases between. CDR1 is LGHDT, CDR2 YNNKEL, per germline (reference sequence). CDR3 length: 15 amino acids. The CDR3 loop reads CASSQVGDLGNTIYF. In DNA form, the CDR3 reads TGTGCCAGCAGCCAAGTAGGGGACCTTGGAAACACCATATATTTT.

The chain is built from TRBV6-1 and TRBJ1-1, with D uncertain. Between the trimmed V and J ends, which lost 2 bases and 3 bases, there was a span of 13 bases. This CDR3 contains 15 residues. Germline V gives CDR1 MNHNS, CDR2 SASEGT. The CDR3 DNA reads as TGTGCCAGCAGTGAATACCCGGGGAGGGACACTGAAGCTTTCTTT. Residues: CASSEYPGRDTEAFF.

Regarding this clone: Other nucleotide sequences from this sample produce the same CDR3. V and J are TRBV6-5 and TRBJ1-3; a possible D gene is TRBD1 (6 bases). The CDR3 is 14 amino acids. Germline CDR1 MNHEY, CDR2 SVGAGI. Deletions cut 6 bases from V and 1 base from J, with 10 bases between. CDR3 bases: TGTGCCAGCAGGACGAGGGGGTCTGGAAACACCATATATTTT. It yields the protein CASRTRGSGNTIYF.

The CDR3 protein is CASSPPGTGVTDTQYF. CDR3 DNA sequence: TGTGCCAGCAGCCCACCCGGGACAGGGGTAACAGATACGCAGTATTTT. This chain connects TRBV3-1 (or the pseudogene TRBV3-2) to TRBJ2-3, with 10 bases aligning to TRBD1. V trimming: 4 bases; J trimming: 3 bases; junction bases outside the gene matches: 7. The CDR3 length is 16 residues. Germline loops: CDR1 LGHDT, CDR2 YNNKEL (reference sequence).

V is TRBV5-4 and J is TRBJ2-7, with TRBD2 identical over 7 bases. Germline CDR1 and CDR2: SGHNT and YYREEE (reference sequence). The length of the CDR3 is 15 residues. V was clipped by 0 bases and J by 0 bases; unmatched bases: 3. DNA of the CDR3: TGTGCCAGCAGCTTGGTAGCGGGTTCCTCCTACGAGCAGTACTTC. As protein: CASSLVAGSSYEQYF.

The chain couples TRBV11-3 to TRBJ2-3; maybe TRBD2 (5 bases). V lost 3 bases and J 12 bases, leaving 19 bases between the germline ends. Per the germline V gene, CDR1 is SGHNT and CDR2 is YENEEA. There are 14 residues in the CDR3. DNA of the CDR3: TGTGCCAGCAGCTTGAGTGGAGGCGGGTCCGAACAGTATTTT. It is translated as CASSLSGGGSEQYF.

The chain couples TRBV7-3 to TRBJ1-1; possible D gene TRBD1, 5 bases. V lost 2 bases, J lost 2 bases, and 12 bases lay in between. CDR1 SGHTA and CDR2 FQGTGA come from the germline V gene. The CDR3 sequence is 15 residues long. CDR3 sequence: CASSLQGGGNTEAFF. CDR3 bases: TGTGCCAGCAGCTTACAAGGTGGGGGAAACACTGAAGCTTTCTTT. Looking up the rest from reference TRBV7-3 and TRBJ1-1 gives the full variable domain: GAGVSQTPSNKVTEKGKYVELRCDPISGHTALYWYRQSLGQGPEFLIYFQGTGAADDSGLPNDRFFAVRPEGSVSTLKIQRTERGDSAVYLCASSLQGGGNTEAFFGQGTRLTVV.

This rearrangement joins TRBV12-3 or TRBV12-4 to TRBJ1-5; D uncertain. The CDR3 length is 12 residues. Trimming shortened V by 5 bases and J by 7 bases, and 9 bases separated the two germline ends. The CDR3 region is CASSPYGQPQHF. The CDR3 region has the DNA TGTGCCAGCAGTCCCTATGGCCAGCCCCAGCATTTT.

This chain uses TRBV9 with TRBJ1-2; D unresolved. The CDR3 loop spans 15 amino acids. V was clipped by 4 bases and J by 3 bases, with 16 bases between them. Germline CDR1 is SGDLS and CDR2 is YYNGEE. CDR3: CASSSRTASYYGYTF. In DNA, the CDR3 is TGTGCCAGCAGCTCCCGGACGGCTAGCTACTATGGCTACACCTTC.

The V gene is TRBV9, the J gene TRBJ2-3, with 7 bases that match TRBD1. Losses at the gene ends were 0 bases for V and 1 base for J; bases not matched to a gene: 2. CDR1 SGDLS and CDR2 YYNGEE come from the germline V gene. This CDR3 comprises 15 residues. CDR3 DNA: TGTGCCAGCAGCGTAGTTGGACAGGGCACAGATACGCAGTATTTT. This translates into CASSVVGQGTDTQYF.